This T cell receptor (beta chain) was sequenced in a study of a mutant IDH1 vaccine in newly diagnosed glioma. Only in-frame clones appear in the TCRdb table, and some are missing; sequencing was by immunoSEQ multiplex PCR. The top ten clones hold roughly 0.58% of a sample with 99,000 or so clones, roughly 90% of them seen once. Time point noted: baseline, week 1 (first vaccination visit). Treatment here: pre-vaccination baseline after standard-of-care therapy. This receptor was taken from a woman aged 45-65 years with glioma. Specimen: PBMCs, collected from a glioma patient treated with radiotherapy, temozolomide or both.

The CDR3: CASSFGPGEFLNTEAFF. The CDR3 region has the DNA TGTGCCAGCAGCTTTGGCCCAGGGGAGTTTCTGAACACTGAAGCTTTCTTT. The V gene is TRBV5-6, the J gene TRBJ1-1; the D gene is possibly TRBD1 (6 bases). Germline CDR1 SGHDT, CDR2 YYEEEE. The CDR3 loop spans 17 amino acids. V lost 2 bases and J lost 0, with 17 bases in between.